What follows describes a single T cell receptor (beta chain). No antigen is known for it. Unique molecular identifiers were incorporated when the TCRbeta library was constructed. One entry per CDR3 protein results from TCRdb running MiXCR on the PCR reads. The sample carries 300,000 to 400,000 distinct CDR3 sequences, around 25% recorded once. This entry is derived from a study of T-cell reconstitution after alpha-beta-depleted transplantation in children. Study-wide findings and caveats: In patients about two months after transplant, alpha-beta T cells reportedly arose from several hundred expanded graft clones. After one year, T-cell counts and TCRbeta diversity mostly came from new T cells.

Germline V gives CDR1 SGHRS, CDR2 YFSETQ. This CDR3 is 17 amino acids long. The trim removed 1 base at V and 9 bases at J, leaving 8 bases unmatched. The sequenced sample was PBMCs, mostly from graft donor cells, obtained 180 days after TCRalphabeta/CD19-depleted stem cell transplant. This TCR was sampled from a male patient aged 10-17 years who had a stem cell transplant for acute lymphoblastic leukemia, so the T cells may come from the graft donor. This chain links TRBV5-1 with TRBJ2-1; TRBD2 matches 15 bases. CDR3 amino acids: CASSLSWTSGRAIEQFF. CDR3 nucleotides: TGCGCCAGCAGCTTGAGTTGGACTAGCGGGAGGGCAATTGAGCAGTTCTTC.